This entry lists 24 T cell receptor beta chains sequenced from one sample in a study of CXCR3-negative and CXCR3-positive naive CD8 T cells. Libraries were UMI-labeled 5' RACE TRB cDNA. TCRdb derives one entry per CDR3 protein from the 5' RACE reads, leaving out DNA. The sample table sets out around 140,000 distinct CDR3 sequences. The sample was naive CXCR3- CD8+ T cells from blood. Indicated subset: CD45RO-CCR7+CD27+CD95- naive CD8+ T cells lacking CXCR3 (TNR3-). These receptors all stem from a human donor in good health. Some clones in this sample may be carry-over from other donors' samples.

This sequence joins TRBV20-1 and TRBJ1-3; the D call from TCRdb, TRBD1, cannot be confirmed without DNA. Germline V gene sequence: CDR1 DFQATT, CDR2 SNEGSKA (reference sequence). The length of the CDR3 is 15 residues. CDR3 amino acids: CSAPTGVNSGNTIYF.

This rearrangement joins TRBV29-1 to TRBJ1-2; absent DNA, TCRdb's TRBD1 call cannot be checked. The CDR3 extends over 13 amino acids. CDR1 and CDR2 from the germline V gene are SQVTM and ANQGSEA. CDR3 sequence reads: CSVEDRSLRGYTF.

This chain uses TRBV20-1 with TRBJ2-5; TCRdb gives TRBD1 as the D gene, but with no DNA this cannot be confirmed. This CDR3 comprises 14 residues. CDR1 DFQATT and CDR2 SNEGSKA come from the germline V gene (reference sequence). The CDR3 is CSARDPTGRETQYF.

This chain uses TRBV13 with TRBJ2-5; TCRdb's D call of TRBD1 is untestable without DNA. CDR1 is PRHDT and CDR2 is FYEKMQ in the germline V gene (reference sequence). The CDR3 has 15 residues. The CDR3 sequence is CASSLRDSFGETQYF.

CDR3 amino acids: CSVAGTGGYEQYF. This chain links TRBV29-1 with TRBJ2-7; TCRdb designates TRBD1, a call that cannot be tested without DNA. The CDR3 is 13 residues long. Germline CDR1 reads SQVTM; CDR2 reads ANQGSEA.

CDR3 sequence reads: CASSESQGGNTEAFF. The chain couples TRBV10-1 to TRBJ1-1; the TCRdb call, TRBD1, lacks DNA for checking. Germline lookup yields CDR1 WNHNN and CDR2 SYGVQD (reference sequence). The CDR3 is 15 residues long.

CDR3 region: CATSPGSYEQYF. The chain links TRBV24-1 to TRBJ2-7; TCRdb reports TRBD1, a call that lacks DNA to check it against. Per the germline V gene, CDR1 is KGHDR and CDR2 is SFDVKD. The CDR3 is 12 residues long.

V and J are TRBV7-3 and TRBJ2-7; TCRdb gives TRBD2 as the D gene, but with no DNA this cannot be confirmed. The CDR3 runs to 16 residues. The germline V gene encodes CDR1 SGHTA and CDR2 FQGTGA. The CDR3 loop is CASSRAAGPGPRTGRF.

This chain links TRBV12-3 or TRBV12-4 with TRBJ2-5; absent DNA, TCRdb's TRBD1 call cannot be checked. The CDR3 is 16 amino acids. CDR3 region: CASSISRGLDKETQYF.

The rearrangement joins TRBV12-3 or TRBV12-4 to TRBJ1-1; no DNA is available, so the TRBD1 call from TCRdb remains unchecked. This CDR3 is built from 15 residues. CDR3 residues: CASSLGVGVGTEAFF.

The chain recombines TRBV20-1 with TRBJ2-7; TCRdb proposes TRBD2, but this gene call is untestable without DNA. Germline V gene sequence: CDR1 DFQATT, CDR2 SNEGSKA (reference sequence). CDR3 length: 14 amino acids. The CDR3 sequence: CSALIRDYPYEQYF.

This chain uses TRBV28 with TRBJ2-7; TCRdb names TRBD2, which stays unverified in the absence of DNA. The CDR3 has 19 amino acids. The germline V gene encodes CDR1 MDHEN and CDR2 SYDVKM. The CDR3 reads CASSTKWTSGSAGSYEQYF.

The gene calls are TRBV5-6 and TRBJ2-5; TCRdb designates TRBD1, a call that cannot be tested without DNA. Germline V gene sequence: CDR1 SGHDT, CDR2 YYEEEE. The CDR3 totals 14 residues. This CDR3 is CASSLVGVPETQYF.

The chain couples TRBV5-1 to TRBJ2-7; TCRdb lists TRBD1, though no DNA is available to test this call. Germline values: CDR1 SGHRS, CDR2 YFSETQ. The CDR3 is 14 amino acids. CDR3 sequence reads: CASSLASGGGEQYF.

This chain's CDR3 is CASSSTTTGGQYF. This rearrangement joins TRBV7-8 to TRBJ2-4; with no DNA, the TCRdb D assignment of TRBD1 cannot be verified. This CDR3 spans 13 amino acids. Germline V lookup: CDR1 SGHVS, CDR2 FQNEAQ.

This sequence joins TRBV11-3 and TRBJ2-1; without DNA, the TCRdb call of TRBD2 cannot be checked. The CDR3 runs to 16 residues. Germline V gene data show CDR1 as SGHNT and CDR2 as YENEEA. The CDR3 here is CASSFLSGGVYNEQFF.

The chain joins TRBV29-1 to TRBJ2-7; TCRdb's D gene call, TRBD1, goes unchecked for lack of DNA. This CDR3 contains 16 residues. In germline, CDR1 is SQVTM, CDR2 ANQGSEA. CDR3 sequence: CSVEDLTGRVSYEQYF.

The V gene is TRBV19, the J gene TRBJ2-1; lacking DNA, the TRBD1 call made by TCRdb goes unchecked. This CDR3 is built from 15 residues. Germline values: CDR1 LNHDA, CDR2 SQIVND (reference sequence). CDR3 residues: CASSIGDRGINEQFF.

This rearrangement joins TRBV7-2 to TRBJ1-2; the TCRdb call, TRBD1, lacks DNA for checking. The CDR3 extends over 14 amino acids. The V gene's germline CDR1 is SGHTA and CDR2 FQGNSA. CDR3 loop: CASSDLTGGEGYTF.

The J gene is TRBJ2-5, the V gene TRBV4-1; TCRdb indicates TRBD1, and absent DNA this call remains unverified. The CDR3 has 15 amino acids. CDR1 and CDR2 (germline): MGHRA, YSYEKL. CDR3 amino acids: CASSQKGTGEETQYF.

The V call is TRBV13, the J call TRBJ2-7; TCRdb proposes TRBD2, but this gene call is untestable without DNA. The CDR3 contains 14 residues. Per germline, CDR1 PRHDT and CDR2 FYEKMQ (reference sequence). This chain's CDR3 is CASSFSSGLYEQYF.

The chain is built from TRBV4-2 and TRBJ2-6. This CDR3 contains 15 residues. In germline, CDR1 is LGHNA, CDR2 YNFKEQ. CDR3 sequence reads: CASSQDASGANVLTF.

The genes are TRBV28 and TRBJ2-1; TCRdb's assignment of TRBD1 cannot be checked, as there is no DNA. Germline CDR1 and CDR2: MDHEN and SYDVKM. This CDR3 comprises 14 residues. CDR3 sequence reads: CASSPGTGAYEQFF.

The chain is built from TRBV20-1 and TRBJ1-2. The CDR3 consists of 11 residues. Germline V gives CDR1 DFQATT, CDR2 SNEGSKA (reference sequence). The CDR3 here is CSARDLLGYTF.